The next 21 T cell receptor beta chains were all read from a single sample in a study of T cell changes during pregnancy in multiple sclerosis. TCRdb's table, derived via immunoSEQ multiplex PCR, lists solely in-frame clones and lacks some. The sample has about 96,000 clones, approximately 92% seen once; the top ten hold around 2.7%. The sequencing here drew on peripheral blood, taken in the first trimester of pregnancy. Receptors originate from a female donor with multiple sclerosis, enrolled in a pregnancy study.

The chain carries TRBV19 and TRBJ2-3, with a tentative D call TRBD2 (6 bases). Per the germline V gene, CDR1 is LNHDA and CDR2 is SQIVND (reference sequence). Trimming took off 3 bases at V and 7 bases at J, with 8 bases between the two ends. This CDR3 region has 12 residues. The CDR3 loop reads CASSIGGNTQYF. Here the CDR3 DNA reads TGTGCCAGTAGTATCGGGGGAAATACGCAGTATTTT.

The V gene is TRBV5-1, the J gene TRBJ2-7, with a possible D match to TRBD1 (6 bases). Looked up from germline, CDR1 is SGHRS and CDR2 is YFSETQ. Trimming took off 6 bases at V and 3 bases at J, with 10 bases between the two ends. The CDR3 sequence is 12 residues long. The CDR3 DNA is TGCGCCAGCACCGGACAGAGCTACGAGCAGTACTTC. Translation: CASTGQSYEQYF.

The chain has TRBV5-1 and TRBJ2-7; TRBD2 aligns across 10 bases. Losses at the gene ends were 0 bases for V and 3 bases for J; bases not matched to a gene: 12. CDR1 SGHRS and CDR2 YFSETQ come from the germline V gene. This CDR3 contains 18 residues. CDR3 in amino acids: CASSLVASGSRRGYEQYF. In nucleotides, the CDR3 is TGCGCCAGCAGCTTGGTCGCTAGCGGGAGTAGGAGGGGCTACGAGCAGTACTTC.

The CDR3 region is CASSEGHATQHF. The CDR3 region has the DNA TGTGCCAGCAGTGAAGGACATGCCACCCAGCATTTT. The chain carries TRBV6-1 and TRBJ1-5, with D uncertain. From germline, CDR1 is MNHNS and CDR2 SASEGT. CDR3 length: 12 residues. V gave up 1 base and J gave up 11 bases, with 9 bases separating them.

The genes are TRBV27 and TRBJ1-1; a possible D gene is TRBD1 (5 bases). The V and J ends lost 5 bases and 4 bases respectively, with 14 bases between them. This CDR3 comprises 14 residues. In germline, CDR1 is MNHEY, CDR2 SMNVEV (reference sequence). CDR3 residues: CASSLMTRGTEAFF. CDR3 DNA sequence: TGTGCCAGCAGTCTTATGACAAGGGGCACTGAAGCTTTCTTT.

The chain uses TRBV29-1 and TRBJ2-4; no definite D call. The CDR3 extends over 12 amino acids. Germline V lookup: CDR1 SQVTM, CDR2 ANQGSEA. Trimming took off 4 bases at V and 3 bases at J, with 7 bases between the two ends. CDR3 in amino acids: CSVGLDKNIQYF. Here the CDR3 DNA reads TGCAGCGTTGGGCTCGACAAAAACATTCAGTACTTC.

This chain joins TRBV30 and TRBJ2-2; D possibly corresponds to TRBD1 (5 bases). V was shortened by 4 bases and J by 4 bases, with 25 bases between the two germline ends. Germline loops: CDR1 GTSNPN, CDR2 SVGIG (reference sequence). CDR3 length: 18 residues. The CDR3 region has the DNA TGTGCCTGGAACCTCGTAGGGGCGAGGTATCAACGCACCGGGGAGCTGTTTTTT. Translated, it gives CAWNLVGARYQRTGELFF.

The chain combines TRBV6-1 with TRBJ2-7, with D perhaps matching TRBD1 (5 bases). Trimming took 5 bases from V and 1 from J, leaving 9 bases between them. The CDR3 extends over 13 amino acids. From germline, CDR1 is MNHNS and CDR2 SASEGT. The CDR3 region has the DNA TGTGCCAGCAGTCGAACAGGATCCTACGAGCAGTACTTC. Translation: CASSRTGSYEQYF.

This chain links TRBV11-2 with TRBJ2-7, with 10 bases matching TRBD1. The V gene end was trimmed by 5 bases and the J gene end by 4 bases; junction bases not matched to a gene: 11. Germline loops: CDR1 SGHAT, CDR2 FQNNGV. The CDR3 runs 16 residues. For the CDR3, the DNA is TGTGCCAGCAGCCTGACAGGGGGCGCATCAGGGTACGAGCAGTACTTC. It codes for CASSLTGGASGYEQYF.

This rearrangement joins TRBV2 to TRBJ2-1; the D gene is possibly TRBD2 (6 bases). Between the trimmed V and J ends, which lost 6 bases and 1 base, there was a span of 13 bases. The CDR3 is 15 amino acids. Germline lookup yields CDR1 SNHLY and CDR2 FYNNEI. This CDR3 reads CASRTGTLSYNEQFF. The CDR3 bases are TGTGCCAGCAGGACCGGGACTCTTTCCTACAATGAGCAGTTCTTC.

The J gene is TRBJ1-2, the V gene TRBV27; 8 bases are a match to TRBD1. This CDR3 is built from 15 residues. From germline, CDR1 is MNHEY and CDR2 SMNVEV (reference sequence). V shed 5 bases, J shed 5 bases, and the junction held 10 bases outside the gene matches. CDR3 in DNA: TGTGCCAGCAGTATAGGACAGGGACAGCTTTATGGCTACACCTTC. It specifies CASSIGQGQLYGYTF.

V gene TRBV6-5 combines with J gene TRBJ1-1; perhaps TRBD1 as D (6 bases). Germline CDR1 and CDR2: MNHEY and SVGAGI. This CDR3 spans 15 amino acids. V lost 5 bases and J 3 bases, leaving 16 bases between the germline ends. CDR3 nucleotide sequence: TGTGCCAGCAGTCTATACAGGGCCGGGGACACTGAAGCTTTCTTT. It yields the protein CASSLYRAGDTEAFF.

This sequence joins TRBV2 and TRBJ2-2; no clear D. The germline CDR1 and CDR2 sequences are SNHLY and FYNNEI. V lost 6 bases and J lost 3, with 11 bases in between. The CDR3 runs 14 residues. CDR3 nucleotide sequence: TGTGCCAGCAGCGGAGTGCTATACACCGGGGAGCTGTTTTTT. Protein: CASSGVLYTGELFF. Full variable domain (missing parts from reference TRBV2 and TRBJ2-2): EPEVTQTPSHQVTQMGQEVILRCVPISNHLYFYWYRQILGQKVEFLVSFYNNEISEKSEIFDDQFSVERPDGSNFTLKIRSTKLEDSAMYFCASSGVLYTGELFFGEGSRLTVL.

The chain combines TRBV6-1 with TRBJ2-7; possibly TRBD1 for D (5 bases). Trimming left V 2 bases short and J 2 bases short, with 19 bases between. The CDR3 is made up of 17 amino acids. CDR1 is MNHNS and CDR2 is SASEGT in the germline V gene. In nucleotides, the CDR3 is TGTGCCAGCAGTGAACGAAGTATGACAGAGCTAACCTACGAGCAGTACTTC. This gives the protein CASSERSMTELTYEQYF.

This clone came up once. V and J are TRBV4-2 and TRBJ2-5; 10 nucleotides align to TRBD2. Losses at the gene ends were 8 bases for V and 5 bases for J; bases not matched to a gene: 5. In germline, CDR1 is LGHNA, CDR2 YNFKEQ. This CDR3 contains 13 residues. CDR3 protein: CASGTSAGETQYF. The CDR3 bases are TGTGCCAGCGGGACTAGCGCCGGGGAGACCCAGTACTTC.

This chain connects TRBV5-4 to TRBJ2-2; 7 bases align to TRBD2. This CDR3 has 17 residues. The J segment lost 3 bases and the V segment lost 5 bases, leaving 13 bases of the junction unmatched. Germline CDR1 reads SGHNT; CDR2 reads YYREEE (reference sequence). The CDR3 region is CASRKLATSGDTGELFF. The CDR3 DNA is TGTGCCAGCAGAAAACTAGCGACCTCGGGCGACACCGGGGAGCTGTTTTTT.

The chain employs TRBV29-1 and TRBJ2-7, with D perhaps matching TRBD1 (7 bases). The germline gives CDR1 SQVTM, CDR2 ANQGSEA. Trimming cost V 8 bases and J 4 bases, with 15 bases left between them. This CDR3 spans 12 amino acids. In nucleotides, the CDR3 is TGCAGCACACGAGCAGGGGGGTACGAGCAGTACTTC. Protein product: CSTRAGGYEQYF.

The chain has TRBV10-2 and TRBJ2-2, with 7 bases matching TRBD2. This CDR3 comprises 14 residues. The J segment lost 6 bases and the V segment lost 8 bases, leaving 9 bases of the junction unmatched. Germline V CDR1 and CDR2: WSHSY, SAAADI. The CDR3 DNA follows: TGCGCCAGCCGGACGGGGGAGGGTCCCGGGGAGCTGTTTTTT. This sequence encodes CASRTGEGPGELFF.

This chain joins TRBV10-3 and TRBJ2-1, with D perhaps matching TRBD1 (6 bases). The V and J ends lost 9 bases and 0 bases respectively, with 12 bases between them. Germline assignment: CDR1 ENHRY and CDR2 SYGVKD. This CDR3 contains 14 residues. The CDR3: CAIGQLSSYNEQFF. The CDR3 region has the DNA TGTGCCATAGGACAGCTCAGCTCCTACAATGAGCAGTTCTTC.

The CDR3 DNA follows: TGTGCCACCGGTTCGGGGGGCCCCATGGGCAATCAGCCCCAGCATTTT. This sequence encodes CATGSGGPMGNQPQHF. V and J are TRBV15 and TRBJ1-5; D perhaps matches TRBD1 (6 bases). The CDR3 extends over 16 amino acids. V shed 8 bases and J shed 2 bases, with 19 bases lying between them. Germline CDR1 is LNHNV and CDR2 is YYDKDF (reference sequence).

The rearrangement uses TRBV5-1 and TRBJ2-2; 9 nucleotides match TRBD2. Trimming removed 0 bases from V and 4 bases from J; junction bases left unmatched: 7. The CDR3 consists of 17 residues. Germline-derived CDR1 and CDR2 are SGHRS and YFSETQ. CDR3 amino acids: CASSLEVAGDVTGELFF. As DNA, the CDR3 is TGCGCCAGCAGCTTGGAGGTAGCGGGAGATGTCACCGGGGAGCTGTTTTTT.